Listed below are T cell receptor beta chains from one sample, sequenced in a study of T-cell reconstitution after alpha-beta-depleted transplantation in children. TCRdb recomputed calls from the PCR reads with MiXCR, one row per CDR3 protein. The table records approximately 980,000 distinct CDR3 sequences, about 26% of them present only once. The specimen comprised PBMCs, mostly from graft donor cells, sampled 360 days after TCRalphabeta/CD19-depleted stem cell transplant. All receptors come from a boy under two years old who had a stem cell transplant for SCID, so the T cells may come from the graft donor. CDR3s include the opening cysteine and the closing phenylalanine or tryptophan. The D gene is left open where the match is weak. Where a row states a size, it is once, few, many or the class of an expanded clone; other rows omit it.

V: TRBV27
D: .
size: few
J: TRBJ2-7
DNA: TGTGCCAGCAGGAGGGCACCCTACGAGCAGTACTTC
CDR3: CASRRAPYEQYF

V: TRBV9
D: TRBD1
size: few
J: TRBJ2-1
DNA: TGTGCCAGCAACCCGGGACAGGGACGGACTAGTGAGCAGTTCTTC
CDR3: CASNPGQGRTSEQFF

V: TRBV2
D: .
size: .
J: TRBJ2-1
DNA: TGTGCCAGCAGGAGGGGCGGCAGCGTCCTCACTGAGCAGTTCTTC
CDR3: CASRRGGSVLTEQFF

V: TRBV5-1
D: .
size: few
J: TRBJ2-7
DNA: TGCGCCAGCAGCTTTGGCGGGGTTAACGAGCAGTACTTC
CDR3: CASSFGGVNEQYF

V: TRBV4-2
D: .
size: once
J: TRBJ2-1
DNA: TGTGCCAGCAGCCAAAAGTTAACCCGGGAGCAGTTCTTC
CDR3: CASSQKLTREQFF

V: TRBV12-3/TRBV12-4
D: .
size: once
J: TRBJ1-2
DNA: TGTGCCAGCAGTCACTCTCAGACAGTTGGGAATGGCTACACCTTC
CDR3: CASSHSQTVGNGYTF

V: TRBV20-1
D: TRBD2
size: .
J: TRBJ2-1
DNA: TGCAGTGCCCCGAGCGGGGGGGGCCACAATGAGCAGTTCTTC
CDR3: CSAPSGGGHNEQFF

V: TRBV7-2
D: .
size: few
J: TRBJ1-4
DNA: TGTGCCAGCAGCGCCAAGTTGGGAACTAATGAAAAACTGTTTTTT
CDR3: CASSAKLGTNEKLFF

V: TRBV20-1
D: TRBD2
size: many
J: TRBJ2-3
DNA: TGCAGTGCTGGCCCAGCGGGGGCGAGGAATACGCAGTATTTT
CDR3: CSAGPAGARNTQYF

V: TRBV12-3/TRBV12-4
D: TRBD2
size: .
J: TRBJ2-5
DNA: TGTGCCAGCAGCCGAAGCGGGGGCGGAGAGACCCAGTACTTC
CDR3: CASSRSGGGETQYF

V: TRBV2
D: .
size: few
J: TRBJ2-1
DNA: TGTGCCAGCAGTGAAGGGCCACCGCAATCGGGCGAGCAGTTCTTC
CDR3: CASSEGPPQSGEQFF

V: TRBV6-1
D: TRBD1
size: .
J: TRBJ1-1
DNA: TGTGCCAGCAGAACCCGGCAGACAGGGGGCCATTCTGAAGCTTTCTTT
CDR3: CASRTRQTGGHSEAFF